Listed below are T cell receptor beta chains from one sample, sequenced in a study of T cells in Graves' hyperthyroidism and ophthalmopathy. One entry per CDR3 protein, called by TCRdb with MiXCR from the multiplex PCR reads. The table lists 700,000 to 950,000 distinct CDR3 sequences, approximately 40% of them singletons. Sequenced: blood. These receptors came from a woman aged 40 to 49 with Graves' hyperthyroidism. Each CDR3 is given with its conserved first and last residue. The D gene is left open where the match is weak. Clone size appears in some rows only: once, few, many, or a class for an expanded clone.

CSARDPARVSYNEQFF,TGCAGTGCTAGAGATCCAGCTCGGGTGTCCTACAATGAGCAGTTCTTC,NA,TRBV20-1,NA,TRBJ2-1
CASSQGVGGDTEAFF,TGTGCCAGCAGCCAAGGGGTTGGGGGAGACACTGAAGCTTTCTTT,few,TRBV7-2,NA,TRBJ1-1
CASMGPWAPDNYGYTF,TGCGCCAGCATGGGCCCTTGGGCCCCGGATAACTATGGCTACACCTTC,many,TRBV10-2,NA,TRBJ1-2
CASNTLAGGRLSGELFF,TGTGCCAGCAATACACTAGCGGGAGGGCGGCTCTCCGGGGAGCTGTTTTTT,NA,TRBV19,TRBD2,TRBJ2-2
CASSFLNTGELFF,TGTGCCAGCAGCTTCCTGAACACCGGGGAGCTGTTTTTT,NA,TRBV7-2,NA,TRBJ2-2
CASSFRTETYEQYF,TGTGCCAGCAGCTTCCGGACGGAAACCTACGAGCAGTACTTC,few,TRBV7-2,NA,TRBJ2-7
CSARGQSGANVLTF,TGCAGTGCTAGGGGGCAGTCTGGGGCCAACGTCCTGACTTTC,many,TRBV20-1,NA,TRBJ2-6
CSVYWAYEQYF,TGCAGCGTTTACTGGGCCTACGAGCAGTACTTC,many,TRBV29-1,NA,TRBJ2-7
CASSFSQTRGGYTF,TGTGCCAGCAGTTTCTCGCAAACCAGGGGAGGCTACACCTTC,NA,TRBV7-9,NA,TRBJ1-2
CASSSRKEGKKRFF,TGTGCCAGCAGCTCCCGGAAGGAGGGAAAAAAACGGTTTTTT,NA,TRBV7-3,NA,TRBJ1-4
CASSLDGSGPGELFF,TGTGCTAGCAGCTTGGACGGATCCGGCCCCGGGGAGCTGTTTTTT,many,TRBV7-7,NA,TRBJ2-2
CAISKTSGNTGELFF,TGTGCCATCAGTAAAACTAGCGGGAACACCGGGGAGCTGTTTTTT,many,TRBV10-3,TRBD2,TRBJ2-2
CASSTDREGQPQHF,TGTGCCAGCAGTACGGACAGGGAGGGTCAGCCCCAGCATTTT,NA,TRBV6-5,TRBD1,TRBJ1-5
CASSYSRGEANEKLFF,TGTGCCAGCAGTTACTCGAGGGGAGAGGCTAATGAAAAACTGTTTTTT,NA,TRBV6-5,NA,TRBJ1-4
CASSHLDREAFF,TGTGCCAGCAGCCATCTGGACAGGGAAGCTTTCTTT,many,TRBV14,TRBD1,TRBJ1-1
CAISGQASEQPQHF,TGTGCCATCAGTGGGCAGGCCTCGGAACAGCCCCAGCATTTT,many,TRBV10-3,NA,TRBJ1-5
CASSLAWGAGEQYF,TGTGCCAGCAGCTTAGCGTGGGGGGCGGGCGAGCAGTACTTC,many,TRBV7-8,NA,TRBJ2-7
CASSLGAPGQGNEQYF,TGTGCCAGCAGCTTAGGAGCACCGGGACAGGGCAACGAGCAGTACTTC,NA,TRBV7-2,TRBD1,TRBJ2-7